The 30 T cell receptor beta chains below were found in one sample sequenced in a study of cytomegalovirus exposure and HLA in healthy donors. PCR involved 60 Vbeta and 13 Jbeta primers. Assay used: immunoSEQ multiplex PCR; TCRdb lists only in-frame clones, some missing. Of roughly 170,000 clones in the sample, roughly 80% were seen once. Sequencing input: PBMCs. Receptors originate from a woman younger than 35 in good health and CMV-seronegative.

The rearrangement uses TRBV9 and TRBJ2-1, with 7 bases matching TRBD2. V lost 3 bases and J lost 7; bases outside the gene matches: 13. The CDR3 loop spans 16 amino acids. Germline CDR1 reads SGDLS; CDR2 reads YYNGEE. The CDR3 region is CASSETSGRGGNEQFF. In DNA form, the CDR3 reads TGTGCCAGCAGCGAGACCTCGGGACGCGGGGGTAATGAGCAGTTCTTC.

The chain joins TRBV23-1 to TRBJ1-2, with D maybe TRBD1 (6 bases). TRBV23-1 qualifies as an ORF whose function is uncertain. V gave up 1 base and J gave up 5 bases, with 17 bases separating them. The CDR3 is 16 amino acids. The CDR3 loop is CASSQFSRQGWYGYTF. The DNA for the CDR3 is TGCGCCAGCAGTCAATTTAGCCGTCAGGGGTGGTATGGCTACACCTTC.

The genes are TRBV5-1 and TRBJ2-1; the match to TRBD1 covers 9 bases. This CDR3 spans 15 amino acids. After removal of 2 bases from V and 5 bases from J, the junction contained 5 bases not matched to a gene. Germline V gives CDR1 SGHRS, CDR2 YFSETQ. DNA for the CDR3: TGCGCCAGCAGCTTATGGACAGGGGCCGACAATGAGCAGTTCTTC. Translating it yields CASSLWTGADNEQFF. Supplemented by reference TRBV5-1 and TRBJ2-1, the full variable domain reads KAGVTQTPRYLIKTRGQQVTLSCSPISGHRSVSWYQQTPGQGLQFLFEYFSETQRNKGNFPGRFSGRQFSNSRSEMNVSTLELGDSALYLCASSLWTGADNEQFFGPGTRLTVL.

The chain carries TRBV7-9 and TRBJ2-1; TRBD2 matches at 9 bases. The CDR3 sequence is 15 residues long. CDR1 and CDR2 (germline): SEHNR, FQNEAQ (reference sequence). The V gene end was trimmed by 5 bases and the J gene end by 4 bases; junction bases not matched to a gene: 6. CDR3: CASSRLAGGYNEQFF. DNA of the CDR3: TGTGCCAGCAGCCGACTTGCGGGAGGGTACAATGAGCAGTTCTTC. Filled out from reference TRBV7-9 and TRBJ2-1, the complete variable domain reads DTGVSQNPRHKITKRGQNVTFRCDPISEHNRLYWYRQTLGQGPEFLTYFQNEAQLEKSRLLSDRFSAERPKGSFSTLEIQRTEQGDSAMYLCASSRLAGGYNEQFFGPGTRLTVL.

The rearrangement joins TRBV10-1 to TRBJ1-2; TRBD1 agrees at 8 bases. Germline CDR1 WNHNN, CDR2 SYGVQD (reference sequence). V shed 8 bases, J shed 4 bases, and the junction held 9 bases outside the gene matches. This CDR3 has 14 residues. The CDR3 spells CASPGGAWSYGYTF. The CDR3 nucleotides read TGCGCCAGCCCAGGGGGCGCGTGGAGCTATGGCTACACCTTC.

The rearrangement uses TRBV7-2 and TRBJ2-5; possibly TRBD1 for D (5 bases). The J call may be mistaken, given a closer DNA end match to TRBJ2-7. Per the germline V gene, CDR1 is SGHTA and CDR2 is FQGNSA. CDR3 length equals 13 residues. CDR3 nucleotides: TGTGCCAGCAGCTTAGTTTCAGGGTACGAGCAGTACTTC. Translation: CASSLVSGYEQYF.

V usage is TRBV7-6 and J usage is TRBJ1-2; perhaps TRBD1 as D (6 bases). The CDR3 spans 16 residues. V was clipped by 5 bases and J by 3 bases, with 19 bases between them. CDR1 SGHVS and CDR2 FNYEAQ come from the germline V gene. CDR3 in DNA: TGTGCCAGCAGCCCAGAAGGGGGGGGCCGAGACTATGGCTACACCTTC. Translation: CASSPEGGGRDYGYTF.

V gene TRBV19 combines with J gene TRBJ2-2; D may be TRBD1 (5 bases). With 2 bases removed from V and 3 bases from J, the gap between germline ends came to 10 bases. The CDR3 length is 15 residues. Germline V gives CDR1 LNHDA, CDR2 SQIVND (reference sequence). This CDR3 is CASSITGGYTGELFF. CDR3 bases: TGTGCCAGTAGTATAACAGGCGGTTACACCGGGGAGCTGTTTTTT.

The chain's CDR3 is CASSSTGGASYEQYF. DNA of the CDR3: TGTGCCAGCAGCAGCACAGGGGGCGCATCCTACGAGCAGTACTTC. V usage is TRBV5-4 and J usage is TRBJ2-7; 9 bases are a match to TRBD1. The germline V gene has CDR1 SGHNT and CDR2 YYREEE (reference sequence). Trimming at V came to 4 bases and at J to 1 base, leaving 6 bases not matched to a gene. This CDR3 contains 15 residues.

This chain joins TRBV7-9 and TRBJ2-1; D may be TRBD1 (6 bases). Per germline, CDR1 SEHNR and CDR2 FQNEAQ (reference sequence). This CDR3 is 15 amino acids long. The V and J ends lost 1 base and 8 bases respectively, with 15 bases between them. The CDR3: CASSLGTGPVDEQFF. Written as DNA, the CDR3 is TGTGCCAGCAGCTTAGGAACAGGGCCAGTCGATGAGCAGTTCTTC.

The chain couples TRBV5-1 to TRBJ2-4, with TRBD1 identical over 9 bases. This CDR3 comprises 14 residues. CDR1 and CDR2 (germline): SGHRS, YFSETQ. V lost 4 bases to trimming and J lost 8 bases; unmatched junction nucleotides: 7. This CDR3 reads CASSKGTGYDIQYF. DNA of the CDR3: TGCGCCAGCAGCAAGGGGACAGGGTACGACATTCAGTACTTC.

This chain links TRBV14 with TRBJ2-7, with D unclear. Trimming shortened V by 4 bases and J by 2 bases, and 12 bases separated the two germline ends. Per germline, CDR1 SGHDN and CDR2 FVKESK. CDR3 size: 14 residues. Here the CDR3 reads CASSLDTLAYEQYF. CDR3 sequence (DNA): TGTGCCAGCAGCCTTGACACGCTCGCCTACGAGCAGTACTTC. The full variable domain, rest sourced from reference TRBV14 and TRBJ2-7, is EAGVTQFPSHSVIEKGQTVTLRCDPISGHDNLYWYRRVMGKEIKFLLHFVKESKQDESGMPNNRFLAERTGGTYSTLKVQPAELEDSGVYFCASSLDTLAYEQYFGPGTRLTVT.

The chain combines TRBV5-1 with TRBJ2-7, with 14 bases that match TRBD2. The CDR3 has 18 amino acids. The V and J ends lost 0 bases and 3 bases, in that order; junction bases with no gene match: 8. Looked up from germline, CDR1 is SGHRS and CDR2 is YFSETQ. The CDR3 reads CASSLGPGTSGSNYEQYF. The CDR3 region has the DNA TGCGCCAGCAGCTTGGGACCCGGGACTAGCGGGAGTAACTACGAGCAGTACTTC.

Written as DNA, the CDR3 is TGTGCCAGCAGCTTAGCTAGCGGGAGCGCCGAGCAGTACTTC. Translation gives CASSLASGSAEQYF. The rearrangement uses TRBV7-9 and TRBJ2-7, with TRBD2 identical over 9 bases. The CDR3 loop spans 14 amino acids. J gave up 6 bases and V 0 bases, and 3 bases lay outside the gene matches. Germline loops: CDR1 SEHNR, CDR2 FQNEAQ (reference sequence). Full variable domain (rest looked up from reference TRBV7-9 and TRBJ2-7): DTGVSQNPRHKITKRGQNVTFRCDPISEHNRLYWYRQTLGQGPEFLTYFQNEAQLEKSRLLSDRFSAERPKGSFSTLEIQRTEQGDSAMYLCASSLASGSAEQYFGPGTRLTVT.

This sequence joins TRBV28 and TRBJ1-1; TRBD1 is a possible D gene (5 bases). Germline CDR1 and CDR2: MDHEN and SYDVKM. The V end lost 6 bases, the J end lost 5 bases, and 19 bases lay between the germline ends. CDR3 length: 15 residues. The chain's CDR3 is CASRSWDSGGTEAFF. In DNA, the CDR3 is TGTGCCAGCAGATCCTGGGACTCGGGAGGAACTGAAGCTTTCTTT.

The V gene is TRBV6-1, the J gene TRBJ2-7; D gene unclear. Germline loops: CDR1 MNHNS, CDR2 SASEGT. This CDR3 is 17 amino acids long. V lost 4 bases, J lost 2 bases, and 21 bases lay in between. CDR3 loop: CASSGKSAESTTYEQYF. CDR3 nucleotides: TGTGCCAGCAGTGGCAAATCGGCGGAATCTACTACCTACGAGCAGTACTTC.

This chain links TRBV6-1 with TRBJ2-7; tentative D call: TRBD2 (6 bases). V was shortened by 6 bases and J by 3 bases, with 15 bases between the two germline ends. The length of the CDR3 is 14 residues. Per germline, CDR1 MNHNS and CDR2 SASEGT. The chain's CDR3 is CASSSSSDYYEQYF. The CDR3 nucleotides are TGTGCCAGCAGCTCGTCCTCGGACTACTACGAGCAGTACTTC.

J is TRBJ1-4 and V is TRBV28, with 7 bases lining up with TRBD1. The J segment lost 4 bases and the V segment lost 3 bases, leaving 2 bases of the junction unmatched. Germline loops: CDR1 MDHEN, CDR2 SYDVKM. The CDR3 covers 14 residues. The CDR3 sequence: CASSLGQNNEKLFF. CDR3 DNA: TGTGCCAGCAGTTTGGGACAGAATAATGAAAAACTGTTTTTT.

The CDR3 region is CASSRDSSGAGSGNTIYF. For the CDR3, the DNA is TGTGCCAGCAGCCGGGACAGTTCAGGGGCGGGCTCTGGAAACACCATATATTTT. The chain combines TRBV7-8 with TRBJ1-3; 7 nucleotides align to TRBD1. Germline CDR1 SGHVS, CDR2 FQNEAQ. The CDR3 is 18 amino acids. Trimming cost V 5 bases and J 0 bases; bases outside gene matches: 13.

Comment on this clone: This same CDR3 is encoded by further DNA sequences in the sample. This rearrangement joins TRBV28 to TRBJ1-1, with D possibly TRBD1 on 5 matching bases. The germline V and J ends were trimmed by 6 bases and 0 bases, with 8 bases remaining between them. This CDR3 has 13 residues. Germline loops: CDR1 MDHEN, CDR2 SYDVKM. The CDR3 here is CASSLRVNTEAFF. Here the CDR3 DNA reads TGTGCCAGCAGCCTCAGGGTGAACACTGAAGCTTTCTTT.

The V call is TRBV7-8, the J call TRBJ2-2; D is perhaps TRBD1 (5 bases). Germline V gene lookup returns CDR1 SGHVS and CDR2 FQNEAQ. V lost 5 bases and J 4 bases, leaving 17 bases between the germline ends. CDR3 length: 16 residues. CDR3 in DNA: TGTGCCAGCAGCCCCCGAGTGGACACGCGCACCGGGGAGCTGTTTTTT. It codes for CASSPRVDTRTGELFF.

The V gene is TRBV5-1, the J gene TRBJ1-2; 9 nucleotides match TRBD1. The CDR3 totals 13 residues. Unmatched junction bases numbered 5, after V lost 7 bases and J lost 4 bases. Germline V gene sequence: CDR1 SGHRS, CDR2 YFSETQ. In nucleotides, the CDR3 is TGCGCCAGCGCACAGGGGGCTGGCTATGGCTACACCTTC. Amino acid sequence: CASAQGAGYGYTF.

This clone has just a few counts. This sequence joins TRBV7-2 and TRBJ1-3, with 8 bases lining up with TRBD1. The V gene's germline CDR1 is SGHTA and CDR2 FQGNSA. This CDR3 is 15 amino acids long. Trimming cost V 2 bases and J 0 bases; bases outside gene matches: 0. DNA of the CDR3: TGTGCCAGCAGCTTACAGGGGGCCTCTGGAAACACCATATATTTT. Protein product: CASSLQGASGNTIYF.

The gene calls are TRBV7-9 and TRBJ1-5; D call uncertain. Germline CDR1 is SEHNR and CDR2 is FQNEAQ (reference sequence). V was clipped by 3 bases and J by 4 bases, with 10 bases between them. The CDR3 is 14 residues long. CDR3 nucleotides: TGTGCCAGCAGCTTCGGCACGAGGAATCAGCCCCAGCATTTT. It encodes CASSFGTRNQPQHF.

The gene calls are TRBV23-1 and TRBJ2-3; D remains unclear. TRBV23-1 is sorted into the ORF group, with uncertain function. The germline V and J ends were trimmed by 9 bases and 5 bases, with 15 bases remaining between them. This CDR3 comprises 13 residues. The CDR3 sequence: CARDQALRDTQYF. The CDR3 DNA sequence: TGCGCCAGAGACCAGGCCTTGAGAGATACGCAGTATTTT.

A remark on this clone: One end of the junction varies from germline; a read error may be responsible. The chain couples TRBV2 to TRBJ1-4, with 11 bases that match TRBD1. The CDR3 extends over 12 amino acids. Germline V lookup: CDR1 SNHLY, CDR2 FYNNEI. For the CDR3, the DNA is TGTGCCAGCAGTTACACCCGGGACAGGGGGTCATTT. Translating gives CASSYTRDRGSF.

The chain couples TRBV27 to TRBJ1-1, with D possibly TRBD1 on 6 matching bases. The V end lost 4 bases, the J end lost 11 bases, and 11 bases lay between the germline ends. Germline values: CDR1 MNHEY, CDR2 SMNVEV (reference sequence). The CDR3 length is 11 residues. The CDR3 protein is CASSSTGTAFF. DNA for the CDR3: TGTGCCAGCAGTTCCACAGGGACGGCTTTCTTT.

This sequence joins TRBV4-2 and TRBJ1-2; 7 positions agree with TRBD1. The CDR3 is made up of 16 amino acids. The V gene's germline CDR1 is LGHNA and CDR2 YNFKEQ. V gave up 0 bases and J gave up 4 bases; unmatched junction bases: 8. CDR3 coding DNA: TGTGCCAGCAGCCAAGAGAGGGGGCATCCGGGCTATGGCTACACCTTC. As protein: CASSQERGHPGYGYTF.

The V gene is TRBV10-3, the J gene TRBJ2-7, with D perhaps matching TRBD1 (6 bases). Trimming took off 4 bases at V and 5 bases at J, with 12 bases between the two ends. CDR1 and CDR2 (germline): ENHRY, SYGVKD. The CDR3 covers 13 residues. The CDR3 DNA reads as TGTGCCATCAGTGGCCCAGGGGTGCACGAGCAGTACTTC. It codes for CAISGPGVHEQYF.

This clone was observed a few times. The rearrangement links TRBV2 to TRBJ1-5; no reliable D call. Trimming shortened V by 6 bases and J by 6 bases, and 9 bases separated the two germline ends. The CDR3 length is 12 residues. Per the germline V gene, CDR1 is SNHLY and CDR2 is FYNNEI. This CDR3 reads CASSPALQPQHF. The CDR3 region has the DNA TGTGCCAGCAGCCCCGCGCTTCAGCCCCAGCATTTT.